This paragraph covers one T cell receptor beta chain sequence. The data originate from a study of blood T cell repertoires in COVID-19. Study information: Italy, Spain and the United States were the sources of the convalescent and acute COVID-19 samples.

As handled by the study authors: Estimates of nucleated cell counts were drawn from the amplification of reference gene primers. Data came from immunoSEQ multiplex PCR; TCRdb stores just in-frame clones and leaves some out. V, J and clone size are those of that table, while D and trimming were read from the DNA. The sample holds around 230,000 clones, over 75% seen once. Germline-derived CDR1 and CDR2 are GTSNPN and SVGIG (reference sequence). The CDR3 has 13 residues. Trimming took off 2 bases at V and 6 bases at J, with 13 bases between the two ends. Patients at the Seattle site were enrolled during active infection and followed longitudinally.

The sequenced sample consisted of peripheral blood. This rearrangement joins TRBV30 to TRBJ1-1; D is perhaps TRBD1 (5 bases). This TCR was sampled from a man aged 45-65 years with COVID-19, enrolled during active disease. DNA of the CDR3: TGTGCCTGGAGTAGAAGGGGCTCGGCTGAAGCTTTCTTT. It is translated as CAWSRRGSAEAFF.